The 14 T cell receptor beta chains given below trace back to one sample, sequenced in a study of T-cell reconstitution after alpha-beta-depleted transplantation in children. For TCRbeta, the library was prepared with unique molecular identifiers. TCRdb independently ran MiXCR on the PCR reads; one entry per CDR3 protein. The sample yields approximately 490,000 distinct CDR3 sequences, around 13% seen once. Sequenced here: PBMCs from the stem cell graft donor, sampled from the stem cell graft. The receptors come from a human donor who donated a stem cell graft to a child with combined immunodeficiency.

The rearrangement uses TRBV24-1 and TRBJ2-5, with 12 nucleotides matching TRBD2. The CDR3 is 18 residues long. After removal of 1 base from V and 3 bases from J, the junction contained 8 bases not matched to a gene. Germline V gene sequence: CDR1 KGHDR, CDR2 SFDVKD. CDR3 in amino acids: CATSDFKLAGGLEETQYF. Here the CDR3 DNA reads TGTGCCACCAGTGATTTTAAGCTAGCGGGAGGGCTCGAAGAGACCCAGTACTTC.

This clonotype was counted a few times. The genes are TRBV20-1 and TRBJ2-5; D is perhaps TRBD1 or TRBD2 (5 bases each). This CDR3 is built from 15 residues. V shed 1 base and J shed 7 bases, with 19 bases lying between them. Germline-derived CDR1 and CDR2 are DFQATT and SNEGSKA (reference sequence). In DNA form, the CDR3 reads TGCAGTGCTAGAGCAGGACTCAGGGCCGGAGGGACCCAGTACTTC. Translated: CSARAGLRAGGTQYF.

V is TRBV2 and J is TRBJ2-7, with D possibly matching TRBD2 (6 bases). V was pared by 6 bases and J by 6 bases, with 18 bases between. Germline lookup yields CDR1 SNHLY and CDR2 FYNNEI. The CDR3 loop spans 14 amino acids. The CDR3 DNA follows: TGTGCCAGCAGCGGGACTGTTCCGGGTGGCGAGCAGTACTTC. This codes for CASSGTVPGGEQYF.

The chain couples TRBV6-5 to TRBJ2-7; D ambiguous. V lost 3 bases, J lost 2 bases, and 8 bases lay in between. The germline V gene has CDR1 MNHEY and CDR2 SVGAGI. CDR3 length: 13 amino acids. CDR3 residues: CASSYTGAYEQYF. The CDR3 coding sequence is TGTGCCAGCAGTTATACGGGTGCCTACGAGCAGTACTTC.

This clonotype was found many times. The chain links TRBV11-2 to TRBJ2-2; the match to TRBD2 covers 7 bases. V was clipped by 6 bases and J by 2 bases; unmatched bases: 9. Germline CDR1 and CDR2: SGHAT and FQNNGV. The CDR3 spans 16 residues. The CDR3 protein is CASRHSRGSNTGELFF. DNA of the CDR3: TGTGCCAGCAGACACTCACGCGGGAGTAACACCGGGGAGCTGTTTTTT.

This clonotype was seen more than once but under ten times. At one of its ends the junction is not consistent with the germline gene, which may arise from a read error. The chain couples TRBV6-1 to TRBJ2-7; TRBD1 matches 7 bases. Germline-derived CDR1 and CDR2 are MNHNS and SASEGT. CDR3 length: 14 residues. The CDR3 is CASSADRVPYELYF. CDR3 DNA sequence: TGTGCCAGCAGTGCTGACAGGGTTCCCTACGAGCTGTACTTC.

There are a few counts of this clonotype. The chain carries TRBV5-1 and TRBJ2-1, with D hard to call. Trimming took 0 bases from V and 4 from J, leaving 35 bases between them. There are 23 residues in the CDR3. Germline-derived CDR1 and CDR2 are SGHRS and YFSETQ. The CDR3 nucleotides read TGCGCCAGCAGCTTGGCCGGTGGAGTCGGAGAATCGGAAGGGCCCGGCGCATACAATGAGCAGTTCTTC. Residues: CASSLAGGVGESEGPGAYNEQFF.

The chain has TRBV3-1 and TRBJ2-2, with 10 bases lining up with TRBD2. V lost 4 bases, J lost 1 base, and 6 bases stayed unmatched. The CDR3 consists of 17 residues. Germline CDR1 LGHDT, CDR2 YNNKEL (reference sequence). The CDR3 DNA follows: TGTGCCAGCAGCCGTAGCGGGAGGAGGGTGAACACCGGGGAGCTGTTTTTT. Encoded protein: CASSRSGRRVNTGELFF. The full variable domain, its missing parts supplied by reference TRBV3-1 and TRBJ2-2, is DTAVSQTPKYLVTQMGNDKSIKCEQNLGHDTMYWYKQDSKKFLKIMFSYNNKELIINETVPNRFSPKSPDKAHLNLHINSLELGDSAVYFCASSRSGRRVNTGELFFGEGSRLTVL.

The chain has TRBV9 and TRBJ1-2, with D tentatively TRBD1 (5 bases). Germline CDR1 is SGDLS and CDR2 is YYNGEE. With 4 bases removed from V and 0 bases from J, the gap between germline ends came to 10 bases. This CDR3 has 14 amino acids. Here the CDR3 reads CASSPGRSNYGYTF. The CDR3 DNA follows: TGTGCCAGCAGCCCGGGGCGGTCTAACTATGGCTACACCTTC.

With respect to this clonotype: This may stem from a read error, because a much larger clone lies one nucleotide away. J is TRBJ2-1 and V is TRBV16; 8 nucleotides align to TRBD2. Germline V lookup: CDR1 KGHSY, CDR2 FQNENV. Trimming at V came to 2 bases and at J to 5 bases, leaving 5 bases not matched to a gene. The CDR3 sequence is 15 residues long. The CDR3 DNA follows: TGTGCCAGCAGCCAACTGACTAGCGACGACAATGAGCAGTTCTTC. This translates into CASSQLTSDDNEQFF.

The chain uses TRBV7-9 and TRBJ2-2; D possibly uses TRBD1 or TRBD2 (7 bases each). V lost 7 bases, J lost 3 bases, and 15 bases lay in between. The germline CDR1 and CDR2 sequences are SEHNR and FQNEAQ (reference sequence). The CDR3 has 15 residues. The CDR3 is CASTAGQSYTGELFF. CDR3 coding DNA: TGTGCCAGCACAGCGGGACAGTCATACACCGGGGAGCTGTTTTTT.

This clonotype was counted ten times or more. This chain uses TRBV6-2 or TRBV6-3 with TRBJ2-6; unclear D gene. Deletions cut 0 bases from V and 0 bases from J, with 18 bases between. The CDR3 sequence is 20 residues long. Germline CDR1 MNHEY, CDR2 SVGEGT. The CDR3: CASSYSMAPRQVSGANVLTF. The CDR3, as DNA: TGTGCCAGCAGTTACTCGATGGCTCCCCGGCAAGTCTCTGGGGCCAACGTCCTGACTTTC.

This clonotype is medium-sized in the sample. This chain joins TRBV5-1 and TRBJ2-1; 7 positions match TRBD1. This CDR3 is built from 15 residues. V lost 4 bases, J lost 7 bases, and 11 bases stayed unmatched. Germline V CDR1 and CDR2: SGHRS, YFSETQ. CDR3 sequence reads: CASSPGQDPVNEQFF. In DNA form, the CDR3 reads TGCGCCAGCAGCCCAGGACAGGACCCTGTGAATGAGCAGTTCTTC.

J is TRBJ1-4 and V is TRBV15; maybe TRBD1 (6 bases). The CDR3 is 15 residues long. Germline V gene data show CDR1 as LNHNV and CDR2 as YYDKDF (reference sequence). V lost 3 bases and J 7 bases, leaving 15 bases between the germline ends. The CDR3 DNA reads TGTGCCACCAGCAGCGAAAGGGGGTTTAGTGAAAAACTGTTTTTT. Translating gives CATSSERGFSEKLFF.